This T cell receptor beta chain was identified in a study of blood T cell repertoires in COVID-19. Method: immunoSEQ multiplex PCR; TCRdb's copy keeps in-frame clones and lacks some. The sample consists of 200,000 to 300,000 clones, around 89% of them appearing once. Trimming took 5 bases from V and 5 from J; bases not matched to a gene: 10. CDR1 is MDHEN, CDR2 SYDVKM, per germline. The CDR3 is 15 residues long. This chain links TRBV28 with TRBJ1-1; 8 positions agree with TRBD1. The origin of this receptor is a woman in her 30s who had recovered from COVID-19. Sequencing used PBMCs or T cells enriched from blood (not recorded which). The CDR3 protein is CASSLVDRVKTEAFF. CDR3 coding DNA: TGTGCCAGCAGTCTCGTGGACAGGGTAAAGACTGAAGCTTTCTTT. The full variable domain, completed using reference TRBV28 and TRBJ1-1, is DVKVTQSSRYLVKRTGEKVFLECVQDMDHENMFWYRQDPGLGLRLIYFSYDVKMKEKGDIPEGYSVSREKKERFSLILESASTNQTSMYLCASSLVDRVKTEAFFGQGTRLTVV.